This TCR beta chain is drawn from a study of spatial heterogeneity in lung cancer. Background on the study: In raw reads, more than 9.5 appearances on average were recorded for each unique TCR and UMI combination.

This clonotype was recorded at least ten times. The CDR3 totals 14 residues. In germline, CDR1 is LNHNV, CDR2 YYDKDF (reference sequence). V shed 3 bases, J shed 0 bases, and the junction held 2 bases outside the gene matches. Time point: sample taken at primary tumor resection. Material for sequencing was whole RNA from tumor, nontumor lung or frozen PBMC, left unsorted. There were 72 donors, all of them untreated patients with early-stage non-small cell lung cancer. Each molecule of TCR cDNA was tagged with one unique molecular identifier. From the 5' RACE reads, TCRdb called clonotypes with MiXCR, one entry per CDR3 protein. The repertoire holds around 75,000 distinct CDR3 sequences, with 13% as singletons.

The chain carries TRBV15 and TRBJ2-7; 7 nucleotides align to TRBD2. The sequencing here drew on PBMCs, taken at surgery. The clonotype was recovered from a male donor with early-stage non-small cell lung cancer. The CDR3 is CATSRGGDSYEQYF. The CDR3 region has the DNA TGTGCCACCAGCAGGGGAGGGGACTCCTACGAGCAGTACTTC.